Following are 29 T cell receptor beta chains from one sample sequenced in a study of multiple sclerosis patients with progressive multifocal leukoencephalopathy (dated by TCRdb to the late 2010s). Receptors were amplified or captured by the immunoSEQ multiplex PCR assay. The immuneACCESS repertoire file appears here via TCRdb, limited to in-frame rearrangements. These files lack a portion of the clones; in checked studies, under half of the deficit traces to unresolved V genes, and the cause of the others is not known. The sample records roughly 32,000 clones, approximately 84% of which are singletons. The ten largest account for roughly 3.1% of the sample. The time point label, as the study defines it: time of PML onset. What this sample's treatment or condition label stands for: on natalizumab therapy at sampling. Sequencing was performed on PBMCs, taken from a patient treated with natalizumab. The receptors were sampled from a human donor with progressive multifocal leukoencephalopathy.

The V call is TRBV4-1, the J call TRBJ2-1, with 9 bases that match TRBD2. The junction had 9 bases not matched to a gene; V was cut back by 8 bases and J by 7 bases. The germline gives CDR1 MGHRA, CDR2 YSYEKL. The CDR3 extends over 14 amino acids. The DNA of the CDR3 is TGCGCCAGCTCAGAACTAGCGGGTGGAAATGAGCAGTTCTTC. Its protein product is CASSELAGGNEQFF.

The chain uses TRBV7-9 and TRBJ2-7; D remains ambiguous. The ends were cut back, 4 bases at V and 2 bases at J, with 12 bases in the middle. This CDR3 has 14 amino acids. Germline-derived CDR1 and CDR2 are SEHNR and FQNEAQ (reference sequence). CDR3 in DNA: TGTGCCAGCAGCTCATTGACGGCAACCTACGAGCAGTACTTC. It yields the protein CASSSLTATYEQYF.

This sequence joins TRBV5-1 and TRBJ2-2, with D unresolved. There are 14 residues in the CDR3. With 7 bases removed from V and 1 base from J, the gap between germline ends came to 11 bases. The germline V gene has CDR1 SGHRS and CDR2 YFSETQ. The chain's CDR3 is CASETGQNTGELFF. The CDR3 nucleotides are TGCGCCAGCGAGACTGGGCAGAACACCGGGGAGCTGTTTTTT.

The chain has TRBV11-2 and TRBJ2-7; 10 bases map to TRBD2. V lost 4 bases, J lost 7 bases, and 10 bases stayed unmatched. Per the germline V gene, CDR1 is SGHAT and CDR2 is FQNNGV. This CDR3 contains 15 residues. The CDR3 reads CASSSLAGAIREQYF. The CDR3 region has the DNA TGTGCCAGCAGCTCTCTAGCGGGGGCTATTAGAGAGCAGTACTTC.

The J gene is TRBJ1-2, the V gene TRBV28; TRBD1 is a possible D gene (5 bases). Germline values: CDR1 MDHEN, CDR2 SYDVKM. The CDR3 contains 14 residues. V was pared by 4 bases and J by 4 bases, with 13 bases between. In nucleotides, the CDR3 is TGTGCCAGCAGTTCTGGGGGAGTTCCCTATGGCTACACCTTC. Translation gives CASSSGGVPYGYTF.

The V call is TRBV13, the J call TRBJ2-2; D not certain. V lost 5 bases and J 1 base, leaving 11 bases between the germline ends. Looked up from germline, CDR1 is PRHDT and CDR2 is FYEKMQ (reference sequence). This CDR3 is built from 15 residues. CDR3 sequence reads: CASSRSLRNTGELFF. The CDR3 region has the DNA TGTGCCAGCAGCCGTTCTTTGAGGAACACCGGGGAGCTGTTTTTT.

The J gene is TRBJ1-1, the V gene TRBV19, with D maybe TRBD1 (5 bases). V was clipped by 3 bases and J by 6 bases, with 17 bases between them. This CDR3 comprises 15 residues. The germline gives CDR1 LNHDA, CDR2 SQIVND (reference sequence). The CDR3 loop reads CASSIVGQGISEAFF. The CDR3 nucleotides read TGTGCCAGTAGTATCGTCGGGCAGGGAATTTCTGAAGCTTTCTTT.

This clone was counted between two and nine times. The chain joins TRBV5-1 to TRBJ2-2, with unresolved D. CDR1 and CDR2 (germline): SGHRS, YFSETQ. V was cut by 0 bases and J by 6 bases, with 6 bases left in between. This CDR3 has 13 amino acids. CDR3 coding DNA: TGCGCCAGCAGCTTGGAGGGCTCCGGGGAGCTGTTTTTT. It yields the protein CASSLEGSGELFF.

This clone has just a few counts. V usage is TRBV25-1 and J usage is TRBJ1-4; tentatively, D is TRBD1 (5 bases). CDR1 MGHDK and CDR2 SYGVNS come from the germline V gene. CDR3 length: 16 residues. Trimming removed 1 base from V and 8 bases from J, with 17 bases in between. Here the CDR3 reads CASSELGDPPKEKLFF. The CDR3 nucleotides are TGTGCCAGCAGTGAATTGGGGGACCCCCCGAAGGAAAAACTGTTTTTT. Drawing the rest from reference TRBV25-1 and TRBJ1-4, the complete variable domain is EADIYQTPRYLVIGTGKKITLECSQTMGHDKMYWYQQDPGMELHLIHYSYGVNSTEKGDLSSESTVSRIRTEHFPLTLESARPSHTSQYLCASSELGDPPKEKLFFGSGTQLSVL.

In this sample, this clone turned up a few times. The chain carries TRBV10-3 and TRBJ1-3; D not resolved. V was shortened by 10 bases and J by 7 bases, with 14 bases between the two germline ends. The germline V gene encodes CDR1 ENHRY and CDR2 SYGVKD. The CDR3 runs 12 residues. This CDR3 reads CATRAPGNTIYF. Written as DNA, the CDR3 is TGTGCCACTAGGGCCCCCGGGAACACCATATATTTT.

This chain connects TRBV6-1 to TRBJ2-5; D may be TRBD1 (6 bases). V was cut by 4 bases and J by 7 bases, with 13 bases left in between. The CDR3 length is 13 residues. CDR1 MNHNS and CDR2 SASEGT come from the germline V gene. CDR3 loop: CASSGAEQGTQYF. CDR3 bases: TGTGCCAGCAGTGGAGCCGAACAGGGGACCCAGTACTTC.

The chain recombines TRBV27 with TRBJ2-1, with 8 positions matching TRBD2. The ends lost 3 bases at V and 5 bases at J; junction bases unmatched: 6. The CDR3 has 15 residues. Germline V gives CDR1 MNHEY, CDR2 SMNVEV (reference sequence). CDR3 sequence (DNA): TGTGCCAGCAGTTTCCCGGGACTAGGTCACAATGAGCAGTTCTTC. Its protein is CASSFPGLGHNEQFF.

The CDR3, as DNA: TGTGCCAGCAGTTTGTTACGGGATAATTCACCCCTCCACTTT. It is translated as CASSLLRDNSPLHF. The chain carries TRBV27 and TRBJ1-6, with no clear D. Trimming took off 3 bases at V and 5 bases at J, with 8 bases between the two ends. The CDR3 has 14 residues. Germline V lookup: CDR1 MNHEY, CDR2 SMNVEV (reference sequence).

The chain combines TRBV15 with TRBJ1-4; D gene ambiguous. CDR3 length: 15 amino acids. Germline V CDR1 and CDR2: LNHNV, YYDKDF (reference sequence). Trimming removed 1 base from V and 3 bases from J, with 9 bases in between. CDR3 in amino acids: CATSRGPDPNEKLFF. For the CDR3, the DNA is TGTGCCACCAGCAGAGGTCCGGACCCTAATGAAAAACTGTTTTTT.

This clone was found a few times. In nucleotides, the CDR3 is TGTGCCAGCAGTGACCTGACAGGCGCGGCGAAACTGTTTTTT. Encoded protein: CASSDLTGAAKLFF. The chain employs TRBV2 and TRBJ1-4, with D possibly TRBD1 on 6 matching bases. Per the germline V gene, CDR1 is SNHLY and CDR2 is FYNNEI. The CDR3 contains 14 residues. Trimming pared 3 bases from V and 11 bases from J, leaving 16 bases between.

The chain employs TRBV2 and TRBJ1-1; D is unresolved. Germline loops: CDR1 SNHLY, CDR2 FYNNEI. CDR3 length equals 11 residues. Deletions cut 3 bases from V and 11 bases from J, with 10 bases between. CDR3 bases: TGTGCCAGCAGTGACGAGGGAAGCGCTTTCTTT. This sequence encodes CASSDEGSAFF.

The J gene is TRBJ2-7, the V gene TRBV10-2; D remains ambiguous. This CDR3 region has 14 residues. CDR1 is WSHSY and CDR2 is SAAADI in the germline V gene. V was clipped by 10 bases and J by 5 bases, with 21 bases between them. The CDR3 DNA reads TGCGCCACCATCTCAGCAACGGCGGACCACGAGCAGTACTTC. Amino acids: CATISATADHEQYF.

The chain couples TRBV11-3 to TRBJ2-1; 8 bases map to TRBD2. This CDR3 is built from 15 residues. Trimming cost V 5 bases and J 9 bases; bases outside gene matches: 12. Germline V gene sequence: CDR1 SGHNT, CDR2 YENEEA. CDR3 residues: CASSPGTSVRAEQFF. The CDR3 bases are TGTGCCAGCAGCCCCGGGACTAGTGTTCGTGCTGAGCAGTTCTTC.

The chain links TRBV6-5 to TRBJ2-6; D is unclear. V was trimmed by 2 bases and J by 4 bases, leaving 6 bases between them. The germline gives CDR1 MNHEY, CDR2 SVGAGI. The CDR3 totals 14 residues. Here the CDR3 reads CASSYDPGANVLTF. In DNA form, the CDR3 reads TGTGCCAGCAGTTACGATCCGGGGGCCAACGTCCTGACTTTC.

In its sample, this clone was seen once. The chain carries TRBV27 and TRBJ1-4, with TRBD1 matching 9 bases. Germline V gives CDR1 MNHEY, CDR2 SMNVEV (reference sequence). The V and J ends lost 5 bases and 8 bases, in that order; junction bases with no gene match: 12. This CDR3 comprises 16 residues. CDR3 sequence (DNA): TGTGCCAGCAGTCCCCGGGGACAGGGTTGGGGGGAAAAACTGTTTTTT. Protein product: CASSPRGQGWGEKLFF.

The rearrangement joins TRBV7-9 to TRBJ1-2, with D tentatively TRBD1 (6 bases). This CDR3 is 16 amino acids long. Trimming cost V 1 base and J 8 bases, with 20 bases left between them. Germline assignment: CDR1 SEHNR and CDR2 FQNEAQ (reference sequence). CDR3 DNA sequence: TGTGCCAGCAGCTTAGGACAGGCAGGGCGGCTAGGCGGCTACACCTTC. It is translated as CASSLGQAGRLGGYTF.

DNA for the CDR3: TGTGCCAGCAGTGAACCTAGGGGAACAGAGGATGAGCAGTTCTTC. The encoded protein is CASSEPRGTEDEQFF. The V call is TRBV25-1, the J call TRBJ2-1; D may be TRBD1 (5 bases). This CDR3 contains 15 residues. Germline loops: CDR1 MGHDK, CDR2 SYGVNS. The germline V and J ends were trimmed by 2 bases and 8 bases, with 16 bases remaining between them.

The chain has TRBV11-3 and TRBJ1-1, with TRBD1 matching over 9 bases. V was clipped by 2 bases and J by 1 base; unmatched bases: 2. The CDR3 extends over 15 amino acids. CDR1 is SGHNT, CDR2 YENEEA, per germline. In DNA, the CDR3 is TGTGCCAGCAGCTTACTGGACAGGGGGAACACTGAAGCTTTCTTT. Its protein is CASSLLDRGNTEAFF.

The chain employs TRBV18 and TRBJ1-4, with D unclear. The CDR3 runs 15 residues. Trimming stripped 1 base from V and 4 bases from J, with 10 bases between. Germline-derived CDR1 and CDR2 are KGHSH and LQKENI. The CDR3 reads CASSPRRELNEKLFF. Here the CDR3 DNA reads TGTGCCAGCTCACCACGCCGAGAACTTAATGAAAAACTGTTTTTT.

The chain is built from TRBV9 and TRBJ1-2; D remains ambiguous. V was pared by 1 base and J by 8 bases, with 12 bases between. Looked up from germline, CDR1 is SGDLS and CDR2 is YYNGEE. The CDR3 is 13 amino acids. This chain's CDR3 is CASSVSSESGYTF. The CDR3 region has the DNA TGTGCCAGCAGCGTATCGAGTGAGTCGGGCTACACCTTC.

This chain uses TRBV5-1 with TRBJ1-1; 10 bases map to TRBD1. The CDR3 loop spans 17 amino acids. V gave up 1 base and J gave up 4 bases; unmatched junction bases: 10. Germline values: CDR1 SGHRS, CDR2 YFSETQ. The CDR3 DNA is TGCGCCAGCAGCTTGTCAACCGGACAGGGGGTGGGCACTGAAGCTTTCTTT. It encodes CASSLSTGQGVGTEAFF.

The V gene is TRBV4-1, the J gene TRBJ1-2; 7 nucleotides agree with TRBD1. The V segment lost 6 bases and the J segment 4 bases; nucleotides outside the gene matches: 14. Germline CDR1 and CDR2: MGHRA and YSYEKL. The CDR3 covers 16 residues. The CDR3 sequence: CASSEAEGAGSYGYTF. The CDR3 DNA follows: TGCGCCAGCAGTGAGGCAGAGGGGGCAGGTAGCTATGGCTACACCTTC.

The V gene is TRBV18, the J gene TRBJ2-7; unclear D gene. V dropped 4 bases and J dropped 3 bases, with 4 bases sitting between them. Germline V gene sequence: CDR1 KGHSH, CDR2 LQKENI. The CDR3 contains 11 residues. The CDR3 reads CASSQDYEQYF. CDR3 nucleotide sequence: TGTGCCAGCTCACAGGACTACGAGCAGTACTTC. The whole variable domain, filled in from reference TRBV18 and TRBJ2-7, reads NAGVMQNPRHLVRRRGQEARLRCSPMKGHSHVYWYRQLPEEGLKFMVYLQKENIIDESGMPKERFSAEFPKEGPSILRIQQVVRGDSAAYFCASSQDYEQYFGPGTRLTVT.

DNA for the CDR3: TGTGCCAGCAGTCAGAACCCTCAGGGGGCCGGAAACACCATATATTTT. Translated, it gives CASSQNPQGAGNTIYF. V usage is TRBV7-2 and J usage is TRBJ1-3; TRBD1 agrees at 8 bases. The CDR3 extends over 16 amino acids. In germline, CDR1 is SGHTA, CDR2 FQGNSA. Trimming cost V 6 bases and J 4 bases; bases outside gene matches: 11.